This T cell receptor (beta chain) was retrieved from a study of T cell responses to AZD1222 COVID-19 vaccine (dated by TCRdb to the early 2020s). Looking at the study overall: AZD1222 recipients whose second dose came at about 4 weeks and those whose second dose came at about 12 weeks were combined into one group, since spike-specific TCR depth and breadth did not differ between the two schedules. TCR sequencing covered fewer than 250 trial participants: some 210 given two doses of AZD1222 and 26 given two doses of MenACWY control vaccine. Enrollment into the trials was organized by age into subgroups of 18-55, 56-69 and 70-plus years, and those subgroups contained about 150, 27 and 61 TCR-sequenced participants, respectively.

The intended sense of this specimen's time point label: baseline before first vaccination. Vaccinee samples were obtained from the UK trials COV001 and COV002, which included a single-blind randomized controlled phase 2/3 trial of AZD1222 (ChAdOx1 nCoV-19) in healthy adults. Trial participant PBMC samples were collected at day 0 and day 28 after the second dose for TCRbeta chain sequencing. On this clone: The antigen it binds to is not known. No base qualities exist here, and no much larger clone lies one base off it.

Spanning cysteine to phenylalanine, the CDR3 consists of 14 amino acids. Of all the DNA, just the CDR3 is kept, 42 bases in frame from base 1. The V and J ends are trimmed by 1 base and 5 bases, leaving 10 bases between them. For CDR1 and CDR2, the germline V gene (reference sequence) lists SGHNT and YYREEE. The CDR3 regions of human TCRbeta chains were analyzed by immunosequencing. In the source study's methods: Repertoire TCRs were matched against a reference library of SARS-CoV-2-specific TCRs generated with the MIRA antigen-specificity platform. Breadth was defined as the fraction of unique TCRs that were SARS-CoV-2-associated, and depth was defined as the fraction of total T cells that were SARS-CoV-2-associated. Using the MIRA data, each spike-specific TCR was mapped to the spike region that the TCR reacts to and placed in a CD4 or CD8 class. Log10-transformed breadth and depth values were compared by one-way ANOVA with Sidak's multiple comparisons tests. As stored in TCRdb, this immuneACCESS dataset retains in-frame rearrangements with V and J assigned. A fraction of the clones does not appear; measured against another copy, unresolved V genes explain less than half of the discrepancy, and the remainder lacks a known reason. The V and J calls and clone size were taken over from that table, and D and trimming were inferred from the DNA. This sample holds 95,000 to 110,000 clones; less than 95% were observed only once. The ten most abundant clones make up 4% to 5.5% of the sample.

Overall study outcomes, separate from this receptor: Participants were mostly white British and included more females than males, and it was suggested by the authors that clonal diversity may have been underestimated. Vaccine-associated CD4 TCRs spanned the whole spike protein, with dominant responses in regions 160-218 and 743-854. Conclusions about previously exposed vaccinees are limited because only a handful of AZD1222 recipients were SARS-CoV-2 seropositive at baseline. Because no samples from the day 14 peak response were available, repertoires could be characterized only after the peak T cell response. Epitopes outside the regions mutated in the B.1.351 and B.1.1.7 variants were reportedly recognized by nearly half of the unique spike-specific TCRs. In the small 56-69-year group, the increase in depth fell short of significance, most likely because of low power. A significant rise in spike-specific TCR breadth and depth was observed after two AZD1222 doses relative to day 0 and relative to MenACWY recipients.

The source material was peripheral blood, sampled on day 0 of AZD1222 vaccination. The sequence is built from TRBV5-4 and TRBJ2-1; TRBD2 might be the D gene, on 6 matching bases. The sequence came from an adult in good health. The CDR3 region: CASSLWSGDNEQFF. The DNA is as follows: TGTGCCAGCAGCTTGTGGTCGGGGGACAATGAGCAGTTCTTC.